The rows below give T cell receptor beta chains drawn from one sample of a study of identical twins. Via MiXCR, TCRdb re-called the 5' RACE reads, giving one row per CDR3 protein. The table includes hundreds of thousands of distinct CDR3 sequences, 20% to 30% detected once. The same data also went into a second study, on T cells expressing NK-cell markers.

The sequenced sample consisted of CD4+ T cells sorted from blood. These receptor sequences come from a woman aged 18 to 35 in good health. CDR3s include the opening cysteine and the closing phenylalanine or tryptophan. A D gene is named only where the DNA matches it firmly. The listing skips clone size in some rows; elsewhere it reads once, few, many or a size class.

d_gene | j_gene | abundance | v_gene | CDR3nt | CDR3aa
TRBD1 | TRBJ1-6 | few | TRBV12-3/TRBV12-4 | TGTGCCAGCAGGGCCGGGACAGTCAATTCACCCCTCCACTTT | CASRAGTVNSPLHF
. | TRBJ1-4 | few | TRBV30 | TGTGCCTGGAGTGTACGTGAAAAACTGTTTTTT | CAWSVREKLFF
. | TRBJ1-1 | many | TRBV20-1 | TGCAGTGCTTCACTACAGGGTGGTACTGAAGCTTTCTTT | CSASLQGGTEAFF
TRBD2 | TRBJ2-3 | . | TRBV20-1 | TGCAGTGCTAGCCTTCTTACTAGCGCAGTTCTTCTTACGCAGTATTTT | CSASLLTSAVLLTQYF
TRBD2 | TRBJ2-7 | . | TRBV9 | TGTGCCAGCAGCGTAGATCCAATTGGGCGGGAGAGGTACGAGCAGTACTTC | CASSVDPIGRERYEQYF
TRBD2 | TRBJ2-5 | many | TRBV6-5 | TGTGCCAGCAGTTTAAGCGGGAGGGAGACCCAGTACTTC | CASSLSGRETQYF
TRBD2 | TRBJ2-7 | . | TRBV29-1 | TGCAGCGTCCTTCTAGCGGGAGCTTACGAGCAGTACTTC | CSVLLAGAYEQYF
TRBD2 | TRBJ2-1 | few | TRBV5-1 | TGCGCCAGCGGTAAGGTTCAGCGGGAGTTCTATGAGCAGTTCTTC | CASGKVQREFYEQFF
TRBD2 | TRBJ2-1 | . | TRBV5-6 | TGTGCCAGCAGCTTGGCCAATCTAGCGGAGAACAATGAGCAGTTCTTC | CASSLANLAENNEQFF
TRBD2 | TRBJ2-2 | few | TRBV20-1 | TGCAGTGCCATCCTAGCGGACACCGGGGAGCTGTTTTTT | CSAILADTGELFF
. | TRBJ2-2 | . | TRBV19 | TGTGCCAGTACCCCCCAGGGGGGGCGTGTTACCGGGGAGCTGTTTTTT | CASTPQGGRVTGELFF
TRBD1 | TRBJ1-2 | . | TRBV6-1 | TGTGCCAGCAGTCAAACAGGGGATCGTGGCTACACCTTC | CASSQTGDRGYTF
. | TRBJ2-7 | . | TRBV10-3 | TGTGCCATCAGCGCAGTTTCCTACGAGCAGTACTTC | CAISAVSYEQYF
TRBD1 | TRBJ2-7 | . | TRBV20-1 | TGCAGTGCTTCCGACAGGGGGCTCCACGAGCAGTACTTC | CSASDRGLHEQYF
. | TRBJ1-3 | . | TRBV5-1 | TGCGCCAGCAGCTTGGCCAATTGGGGGAGAGGAAAGACCATATATTTT | CASSLANWGRGKTIYF
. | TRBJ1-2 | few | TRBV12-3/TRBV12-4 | TGTGCCAGCAGTTTAGCGGCGAGGGGAGGCTATGGCTACACCTTC | CASSLAARGGYGYTF
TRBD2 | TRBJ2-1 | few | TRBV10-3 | TGTGCCACTCAGCCCCTAGCGGGAGGGGGGAATGAGCAGTTCTTC | CATQPLAGGGNEQFF
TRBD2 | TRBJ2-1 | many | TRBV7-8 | TGTGCCAGCAGCTTAGGACCCGTAACTAGCGGCTACAATGAGCAGTTCTTC | CASSLGPVTSGYNEQFF
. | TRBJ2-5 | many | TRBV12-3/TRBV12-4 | TGTGCCAGCAGTTCACGAGAGACCCAGTACTTC | CASSSRETQYF
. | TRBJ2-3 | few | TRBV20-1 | TGCAGTGCTAGAGATGGGGGAAGCACAGATACGCAGTATTTT | CSARDGGSTDTQYF
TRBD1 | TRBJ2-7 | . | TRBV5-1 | TGCGCCAGCAGCTTGGATGGGGACAGGGGTTTGTACGAGCAGTACTTC | CASSLDGDRGLYEQYF
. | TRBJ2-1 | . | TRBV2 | TGTGCCAGCGTCGTCGGGAATGAGCAGTTCTTC | CASVVGNEQFF
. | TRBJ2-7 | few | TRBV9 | TGTGCCAGCAGCCCAGGGGCGGGTAGCAGTCGCTACGAGCAGTACTTC | CASSPGAGSSRYEQYF
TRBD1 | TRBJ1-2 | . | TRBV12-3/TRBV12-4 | TGTGCCAGCAGTCCCCATCCCACAGGGGAGGTTAACTATGGCTACACCTTC | CASSPHPTGEVNYGYTF
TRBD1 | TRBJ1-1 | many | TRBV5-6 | TGTGCCAGCAGCTTCGACAGGGTCGAGTACGCTGAAGCTTTCTTT | CASSFDRVEYAEAFF
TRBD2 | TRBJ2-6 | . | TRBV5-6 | TGTGCCAGCAGCCATCCAACTAGCGGGAGTGGAAGGGCCAACGTCCTGACTTTC | CASSHPTSGSGRANVLTF
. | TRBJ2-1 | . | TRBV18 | TGTGCCAGCTCAATCCAGTCCTTTTGGGGGGATGAGCAGTTCTTC | CASSIQSFWGDEQFF
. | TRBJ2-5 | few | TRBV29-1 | TGCAGCGTTCGGGAGAACCAAGAGACCCAGTACTTC | CSVRENQETQYF
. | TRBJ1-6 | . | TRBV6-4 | TGTGCCAGCAGTGACGCAGGGGCTAATTCACCCCTCCACTTT | CASSDAGANSPLHF
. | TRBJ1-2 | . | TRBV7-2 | TGTGCCAGCAGCTTTCGGGGGGCGGCTGGCTACACCTTC | CASSFRGAAGYTF
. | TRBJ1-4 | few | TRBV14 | TGTGCCAGCAGCCAAGTAAGAGGGATTCATGAAAAACTGTTTTTT | CASSQVRGIHEKLFF
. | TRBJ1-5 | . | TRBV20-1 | TGCAGTGCTAGAGGTGACAGGTTTAGCAATCAGCCCCAGCATTTT | CSARGDRFSNQPQHF
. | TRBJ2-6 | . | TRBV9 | TGTGCCAGCAGCGTCAGGGTAACTGGGGCCAACGTCCTGACTTTC | CASSVRVTGANVLTF
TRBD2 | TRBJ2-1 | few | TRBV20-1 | TGCAGTGGTTCAGGGGGGACTAGCGGGAAAAATGAGCAGTTCTTC | CSGSGGTSGKNEQFF
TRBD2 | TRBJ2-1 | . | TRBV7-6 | TGTGCCAGCAGCGAGGGACTAGCGGGGGCCTATGAGCAGTTCTTC | CASSEGLAGAYEQFF
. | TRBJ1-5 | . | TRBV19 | TGTGCCAGCACTGACAGGAGCAATCAGCCCCAGCATTTT | CASTDRSNQPQHF
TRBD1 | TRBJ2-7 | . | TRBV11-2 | TGTGCCAGCAGCCCCTCTCCGGGACAGGGCACCTACGAGCAGTACTTC | CASSPSPGQGTYEQYF
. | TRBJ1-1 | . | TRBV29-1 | TGCAGCGTTGTAGGGTGGGACACTGAAGCTTTCTTT | CSVVGWDTEAFF
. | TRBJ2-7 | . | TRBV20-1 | TGCAGTGCTAGAGCTCTCCCGGGAGCCTCCTACGAGCAGTACTTC | CSARALPGASYEQYF
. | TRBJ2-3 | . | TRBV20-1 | TGCAGTGCATCGGGGACAGATACGCAGTATTTT | CSASGTDTQYF
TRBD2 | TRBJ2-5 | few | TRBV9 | TGTGCCAGCAACCGACTAGCTGGAGAGACCCAGTACTTC | CASNRLAGETQYF
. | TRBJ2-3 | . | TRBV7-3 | TGTGCCAGCAGCTTATTAGAGGGGGAGCAGTATTTT | CASSLLEGEQYF
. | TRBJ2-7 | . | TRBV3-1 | TGTGCCAGCAGCCAAGGGCCGGGAGACTACGAGCAGTACTTC | CASSQGPGDYEQYF
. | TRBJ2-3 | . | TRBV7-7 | TGTGCTAGCAGCCCCGGGGGACGCACAGATACGCAGTATTTT | CASSPGGRTDTQYF
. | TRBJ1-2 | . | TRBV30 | TGTGCCGCACACGGGGCTAACTATGGCTACACCTTC | CAAHGANYGYTF